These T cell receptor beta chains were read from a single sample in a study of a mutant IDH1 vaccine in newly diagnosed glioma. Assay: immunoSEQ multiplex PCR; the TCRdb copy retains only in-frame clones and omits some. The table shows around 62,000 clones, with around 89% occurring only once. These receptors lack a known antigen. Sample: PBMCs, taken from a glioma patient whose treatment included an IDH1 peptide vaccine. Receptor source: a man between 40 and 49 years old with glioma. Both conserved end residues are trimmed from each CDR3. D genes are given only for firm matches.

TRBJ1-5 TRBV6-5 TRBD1 ASRPRDRFNQPQH
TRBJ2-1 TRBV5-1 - ASSTLPSGTNNEQF
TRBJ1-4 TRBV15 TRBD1 ATSKSRGTGLEKLF
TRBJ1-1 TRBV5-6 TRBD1 ASSYDRVNTEAF
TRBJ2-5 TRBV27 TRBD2 ASTGAAGGATSRETQY
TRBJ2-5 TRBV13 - ASSRGGAGWGETQY
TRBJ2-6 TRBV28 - ASSLRGAGANVLT
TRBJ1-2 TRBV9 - ASEAGDGYT
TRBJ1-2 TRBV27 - ASSFRPGRGYGYT
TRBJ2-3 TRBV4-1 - ASSQEGLGTDTQY
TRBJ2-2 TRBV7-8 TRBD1 ASSSGQGAGELF
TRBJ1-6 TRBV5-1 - ASSSGPFNSPLH
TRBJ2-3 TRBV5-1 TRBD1 ASSLGDRQDTQY
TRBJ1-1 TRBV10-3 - AISRDSTEAF
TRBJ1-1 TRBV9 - ASSASREGNNAEAF
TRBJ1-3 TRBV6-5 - ASRQGGSGNTIY
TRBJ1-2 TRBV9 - ASSILGESGYT
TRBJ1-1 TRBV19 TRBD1 ASSIRGTGDTEAF
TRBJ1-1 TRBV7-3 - ASSPQENTEAF
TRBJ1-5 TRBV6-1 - ASNSNPGAHQPQH
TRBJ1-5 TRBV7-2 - ASSVRGNQPQH
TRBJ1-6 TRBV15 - ATSSGRGNSPLH
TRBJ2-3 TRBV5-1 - ASSLSQWPLVTDTQY
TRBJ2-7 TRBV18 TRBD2 ASSPLGQKLAGSYEQY
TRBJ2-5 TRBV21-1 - ASSTPEGETQY
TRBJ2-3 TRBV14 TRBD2 ASSQVPPAGGADTQY
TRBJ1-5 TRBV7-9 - ASSLSSTGMGNQPQH
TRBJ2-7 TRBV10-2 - ASSEPRNHYEQY
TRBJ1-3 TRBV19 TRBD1 ASSGLTGGSGNTIY
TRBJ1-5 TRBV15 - ATSRDRGGDSNQPQH
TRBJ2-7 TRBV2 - ASSDDGYEQY
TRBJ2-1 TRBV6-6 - ASSFSAASSYNEQF
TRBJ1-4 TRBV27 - ASSRTATNEKLF
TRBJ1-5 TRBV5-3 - ARSLVRGESNQPQH
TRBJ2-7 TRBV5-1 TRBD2 ASSLGTSGRSYEQY
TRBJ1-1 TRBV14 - ASSRASGANTEAF
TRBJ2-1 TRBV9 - ASSGTPYFSYNEQF
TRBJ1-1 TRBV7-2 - ASSVSEGTEAF
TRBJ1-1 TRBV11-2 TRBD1 ASSPEGTALGAF
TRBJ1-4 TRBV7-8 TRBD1 ASSFSDRGLGELF
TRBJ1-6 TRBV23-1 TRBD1 ASQGQGNPVNSPLH
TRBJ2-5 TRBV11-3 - ASSLRTIMETQY
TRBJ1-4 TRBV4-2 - ASSQGAGIRGEKLF
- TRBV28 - ASSLPWPGLKDTGPSSYEQY
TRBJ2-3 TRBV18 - ASSPTGVTDTQY
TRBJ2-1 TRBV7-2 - ASSLAVVRSSYNEQF
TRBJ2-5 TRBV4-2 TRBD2 ASSQGNSGRFETQY
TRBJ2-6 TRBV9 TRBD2 ASSAGLAGASGANVLT
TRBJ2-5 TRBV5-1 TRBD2 ASRGTSGQETQY
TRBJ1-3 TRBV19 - ASSMNSRSNSGNTIY
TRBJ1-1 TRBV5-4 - ASSRENTGGHTEAF
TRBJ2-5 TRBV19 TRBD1 ASSRTGGFEETQY